This paragraph covers one T cell receptor (beta chain) sequence. The antigen is undetermined. Germline loops: CDR1 SGHVS, CDR2 FNYEAQ. Trimming left V 0 bases short and J 5 bases short, with 2 bases between. There are 12 residues in the CDR3. This sample is part of a study of vaccination and CD4 T cells after COVID-19. About the research overall: Investigators stimulated cells with overlapping spike peptides drawn from SARS-CoV-2, HCoV-NL63, HCoV-OC43 and HCoV-229E.

Treatment specified: roughly nine-day PBMC culture with coronavirus spike peptide pools or control peptides (ViraFEST assay). The ViraFEST method relied on peptide pools to expand antigen-specific T cells, followed by TCR sequencing. The positive PCR dates, which preceded the US Alpha, Beta and Delta variants, fell between March and December 2020. The study sequenced cultured CD4+ T cell DNA using the Oncomine TCR Beta short-read assay. Genomic DNA was taken out of cultured CD4+ T cells by extraction. One entry per CDR3 protein, called by TCRdb with MiXCR from the PCR reads. The sample gives roughly 8,900 distinct CDR3 sequences, 55% to 75% of which show up once; roughly 29% is in the top ten.

The clonotype was recovered from a human donor who had recovered from COVID-19. Sequenced: CD4+ T cells from blood, cultured in vitro. This chain links TRBV7-6 with TRBJ2-1; D gene unclear. The CDR3 protein is CASSLANNEQFF. The CDR3 nucleotides are TGTGCCAGCAGCTTAGCGAACAATGAGCAGTTCTTC.